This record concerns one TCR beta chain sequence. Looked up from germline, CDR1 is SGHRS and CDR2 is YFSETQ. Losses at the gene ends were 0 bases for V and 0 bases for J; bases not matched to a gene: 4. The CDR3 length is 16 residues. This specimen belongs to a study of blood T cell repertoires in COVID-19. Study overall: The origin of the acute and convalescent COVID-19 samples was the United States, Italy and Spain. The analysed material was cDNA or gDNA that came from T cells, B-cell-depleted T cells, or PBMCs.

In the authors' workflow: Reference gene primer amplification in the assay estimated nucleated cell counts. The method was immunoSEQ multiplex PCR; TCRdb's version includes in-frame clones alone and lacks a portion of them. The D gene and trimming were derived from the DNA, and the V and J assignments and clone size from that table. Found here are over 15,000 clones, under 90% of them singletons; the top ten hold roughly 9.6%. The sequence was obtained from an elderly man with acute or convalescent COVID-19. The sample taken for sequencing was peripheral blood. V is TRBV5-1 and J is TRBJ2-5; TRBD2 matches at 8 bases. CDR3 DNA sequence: TGCGCCAGCAGCTTGGGATCTAGCGGGTACCAAGAGACCCAGTACTTC. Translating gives CASSLGSSGYQETQYF.